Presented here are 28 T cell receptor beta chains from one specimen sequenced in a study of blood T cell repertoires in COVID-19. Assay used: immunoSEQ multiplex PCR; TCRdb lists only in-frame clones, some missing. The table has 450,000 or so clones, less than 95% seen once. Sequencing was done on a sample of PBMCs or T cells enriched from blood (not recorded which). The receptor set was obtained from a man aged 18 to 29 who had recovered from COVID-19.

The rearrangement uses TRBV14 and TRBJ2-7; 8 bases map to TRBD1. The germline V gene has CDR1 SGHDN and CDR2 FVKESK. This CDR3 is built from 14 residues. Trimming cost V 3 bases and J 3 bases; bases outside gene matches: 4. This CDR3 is CASSQGDRGYEQYF. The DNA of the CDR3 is TGTGCCAGCAGCCAGGGAGACAGGGGCTACGAGCAGTACTTC. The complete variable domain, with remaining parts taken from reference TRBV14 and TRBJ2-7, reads EAGVTQFPSHSVIEKGQTVTLRCDPISGHDNLYWYRRVMGKEIKFLLHFVKESKQDESGMPNNRFLAERTGGTYSTLKVQPAELEDSGVYFCASSQGDRGYEQYFGPGTRLTVT.

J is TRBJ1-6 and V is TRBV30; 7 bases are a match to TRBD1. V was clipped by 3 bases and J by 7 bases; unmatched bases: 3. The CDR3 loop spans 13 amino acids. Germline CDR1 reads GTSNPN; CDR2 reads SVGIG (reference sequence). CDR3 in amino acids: CAWSRDSNSPLHF. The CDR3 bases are TGTGCCTGGAGCCGGGACAGCAATTCACCCCTCCACTTT. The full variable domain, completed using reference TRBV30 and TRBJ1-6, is SQTIHQWPATLVQPVGSPLSLECTVEGTSNPNLYWYRQAAGRGLQLLFYSVGIGQISSEVPQNLSASRPQDRQFILSSKKLLLSDSGFYLCAWSRDSNSPLHFGNGTRLTVT.

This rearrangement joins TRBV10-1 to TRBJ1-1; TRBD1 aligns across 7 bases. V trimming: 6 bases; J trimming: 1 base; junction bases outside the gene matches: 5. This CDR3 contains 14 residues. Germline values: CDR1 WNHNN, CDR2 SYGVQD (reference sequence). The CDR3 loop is CASSPGQRNTEAFF. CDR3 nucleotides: TGCGCCAGCAGCCCGGGACAGAGGAACACTGAAGCTTTCTTT.

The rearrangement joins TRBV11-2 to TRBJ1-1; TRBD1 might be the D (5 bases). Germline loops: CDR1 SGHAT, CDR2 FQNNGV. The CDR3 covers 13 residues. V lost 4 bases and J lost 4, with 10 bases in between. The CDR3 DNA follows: TGTGCCAGCAGCTCCCAGGGTAGCACTGAAGCTTTCTTT. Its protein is CASSSQGSTEAFF.

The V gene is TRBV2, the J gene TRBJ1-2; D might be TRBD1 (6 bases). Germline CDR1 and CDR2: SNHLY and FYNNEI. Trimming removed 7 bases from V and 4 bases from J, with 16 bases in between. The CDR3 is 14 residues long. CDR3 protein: CASMEGVAGYGYTF. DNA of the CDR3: TGTGCCAGCATGGAGGGGGTAGCGGGCTATGGCTACACCTTC.

The CDR3 region has the DNA TGTGCCAGCAGCCATTACCCAACTAGCTATAATTCACCCCTCCACTTT. Translation: CASSHYPTSYNSPLHF. The V and J genes are TRBV5-4 and TRBJ1-6, with D unresolved. The CDR3 consists of 16 residues. The germline V gene has CDR1 SGHNT and CDR2 YYREEE (reference sequence). V was clipped by 4 bases and J by 3 bases, with 14 bases between them.

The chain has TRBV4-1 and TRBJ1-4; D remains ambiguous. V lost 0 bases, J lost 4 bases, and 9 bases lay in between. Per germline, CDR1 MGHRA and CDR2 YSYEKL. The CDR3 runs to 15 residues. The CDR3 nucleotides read TGCGCCAGCAGCCAAGAGGTGAACAGTAATGAAAAACTGTTTTTT. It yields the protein CASSQEVNSNEKLFF.

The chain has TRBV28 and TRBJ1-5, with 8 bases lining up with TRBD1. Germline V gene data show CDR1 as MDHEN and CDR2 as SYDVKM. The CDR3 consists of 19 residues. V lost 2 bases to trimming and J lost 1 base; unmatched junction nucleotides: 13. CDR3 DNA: TGTGCCAGCAGTTTAGTCACAGGGGGTAACCTTAGGAGCAATCAGCCCCAGCATTTT. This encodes CASSLVTGGNLRSNQPQHF.

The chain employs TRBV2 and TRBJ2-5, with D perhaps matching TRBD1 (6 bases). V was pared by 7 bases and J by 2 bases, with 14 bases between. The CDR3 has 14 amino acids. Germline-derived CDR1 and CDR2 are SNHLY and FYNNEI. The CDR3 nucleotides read TGTGCCAGCATCCTGGACAGCTTACAAGAGACCCAGTACTTC. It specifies CASILDSLQETQYF.

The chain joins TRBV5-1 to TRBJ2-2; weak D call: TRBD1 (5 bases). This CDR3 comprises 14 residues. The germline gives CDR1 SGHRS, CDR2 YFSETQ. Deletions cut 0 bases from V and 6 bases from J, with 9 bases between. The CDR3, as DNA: TGCGCCAGCAGCTTGGAAGGGGCGGCCGGGGAGCTGTTTTTT. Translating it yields CASSLEGAAGELFF.

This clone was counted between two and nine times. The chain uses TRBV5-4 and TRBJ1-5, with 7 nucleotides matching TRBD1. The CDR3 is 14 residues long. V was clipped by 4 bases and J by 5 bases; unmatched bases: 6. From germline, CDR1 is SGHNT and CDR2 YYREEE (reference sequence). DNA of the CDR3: TGTGCCAGCAGCCAAGACAGGGAGGATCAGCCCCAGCATTTT. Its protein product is CASSQDREDQPQHF. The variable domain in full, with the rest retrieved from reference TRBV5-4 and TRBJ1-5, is ETGVTQSPTHLIKTRGQQVTLRCSSQSGHNTVSWYQQALGQGPQFIFQYYREEENGRGNFPPRFSGLQFPNYSSELNVNALELDDSALYLCASSQDREDQPQHFGDGTRLSIL.

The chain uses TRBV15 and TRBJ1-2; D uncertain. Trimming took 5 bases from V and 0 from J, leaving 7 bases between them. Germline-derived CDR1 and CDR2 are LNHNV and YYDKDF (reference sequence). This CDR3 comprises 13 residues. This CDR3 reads CATSELTNYGYTF. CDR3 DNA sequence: TGTGCCACCAGCGAACTAACTAACTATGGCTACACCTTC.

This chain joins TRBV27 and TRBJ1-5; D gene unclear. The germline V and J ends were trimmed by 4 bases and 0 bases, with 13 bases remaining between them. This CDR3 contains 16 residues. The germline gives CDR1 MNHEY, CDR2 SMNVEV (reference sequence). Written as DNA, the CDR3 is TGTGCCAGCAGTTGTTTGCAGGAAGATAGCAATCAGCCCCAGCATTTT. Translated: CASSCLQEDSNQPQHF.

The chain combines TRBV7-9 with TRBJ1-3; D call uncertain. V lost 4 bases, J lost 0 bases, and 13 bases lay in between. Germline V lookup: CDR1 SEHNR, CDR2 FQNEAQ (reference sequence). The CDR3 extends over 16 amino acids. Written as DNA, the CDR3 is TGTGCCAGCAGCTCGTGGTTCGGTGGCTCTGGAAACACCATATATTTT. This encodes CASSSWFGGSGNTIYF. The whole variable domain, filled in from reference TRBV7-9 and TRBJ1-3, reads DTGVSQNPRHKITKRGQNVTFRCDPISEHNRLYWYRQTLGQGPEFLTYFQNEAQLEKSRLLSDRFSAERPKGSFSTLEIQRTEQGDSAMYLCASSSWFGGSGNTIYFGEGSWLTVV.

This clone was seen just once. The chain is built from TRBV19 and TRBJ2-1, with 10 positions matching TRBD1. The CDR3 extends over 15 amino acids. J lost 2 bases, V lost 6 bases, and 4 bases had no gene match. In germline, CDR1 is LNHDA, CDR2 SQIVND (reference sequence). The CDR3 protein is CASSIGTGAYNEQFF. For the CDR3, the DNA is TGTGCCAGTAGCATTGGGACAGGGGCCTACAATGAGCAGTTCTTC.

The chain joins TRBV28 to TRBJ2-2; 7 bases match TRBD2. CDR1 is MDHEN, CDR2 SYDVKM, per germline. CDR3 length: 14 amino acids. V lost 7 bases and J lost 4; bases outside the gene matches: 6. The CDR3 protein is CASKYAGVTGELFF. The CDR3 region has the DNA TGTGCCAGCAAATATGCGGGGGTCACCGGGGAGCTGTTTTTT.

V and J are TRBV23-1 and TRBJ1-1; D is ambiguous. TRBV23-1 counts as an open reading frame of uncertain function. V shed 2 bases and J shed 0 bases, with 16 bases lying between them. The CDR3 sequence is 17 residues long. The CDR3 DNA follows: TGCGCCAGCAGTCAAACCACAGAACAGAGGGTGAACACTGAAGCTTTCTTT. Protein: CASSQTTEQRVNTEAFF.

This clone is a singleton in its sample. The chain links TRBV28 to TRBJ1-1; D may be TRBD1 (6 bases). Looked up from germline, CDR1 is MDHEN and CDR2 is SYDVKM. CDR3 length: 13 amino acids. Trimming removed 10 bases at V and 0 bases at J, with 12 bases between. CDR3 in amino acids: CATLTGLNTEAFF. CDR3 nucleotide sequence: TGTGCCACCCTTACAGGGCTGAACACTGAAGCTTTCTTT.

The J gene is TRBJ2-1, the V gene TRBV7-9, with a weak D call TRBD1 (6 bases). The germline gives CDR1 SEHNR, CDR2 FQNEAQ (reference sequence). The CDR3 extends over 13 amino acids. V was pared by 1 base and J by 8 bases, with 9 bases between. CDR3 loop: CASSLGQADEQFF. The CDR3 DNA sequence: TGTGCCAGCAGCTTAGGACAGGCCGATGAGCAGTTCTTC.

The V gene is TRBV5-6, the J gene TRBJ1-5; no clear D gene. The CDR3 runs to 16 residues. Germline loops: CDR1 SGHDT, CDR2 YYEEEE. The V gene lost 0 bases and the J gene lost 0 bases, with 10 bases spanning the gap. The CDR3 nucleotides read TGTGCCAGCAGCTTGGGCGGCAGCGGTAGCAATCAGCCCCAGCATTTT. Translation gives CASSLGGSGSNQPQHF.

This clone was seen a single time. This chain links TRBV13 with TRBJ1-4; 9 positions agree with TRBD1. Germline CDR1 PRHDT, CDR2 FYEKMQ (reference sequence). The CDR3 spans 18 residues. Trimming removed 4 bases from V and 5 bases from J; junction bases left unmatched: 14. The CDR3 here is CASSSRDRVQLGNEKLFF. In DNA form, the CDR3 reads TGTGCCAGCAGCTCCCGGGACAGGGTGCAGTTGGGAAATGAAAAACTGTTTTTT. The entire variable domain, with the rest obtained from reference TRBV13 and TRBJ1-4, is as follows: AAGVIQSPRHLIKEKRETATLKCYPIPRHDTVYWYQQGPGQDPQFLISFYEKMQSDKGSIPDRFSAQQFSDYHSELNMSSLELGDSALYFCASSSRDRVQLGNEKLFFGSGTQLSVL.

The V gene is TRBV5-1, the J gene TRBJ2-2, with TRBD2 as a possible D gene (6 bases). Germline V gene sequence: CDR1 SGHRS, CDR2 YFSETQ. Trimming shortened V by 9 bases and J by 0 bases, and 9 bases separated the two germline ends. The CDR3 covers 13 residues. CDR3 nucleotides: TGCGCCAACCGGGACTCGAACACCGGGGAGCTGTTTTTT. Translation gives CANRDSNTGELFF. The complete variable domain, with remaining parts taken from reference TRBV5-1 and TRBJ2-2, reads KAGVTQTPRYLIKTRGQQVTLSCSPISGHRSVSWYQQTPGQGLQFLFEYFSETQRNKGNFPGRFSGRQFSNSRSEMNVSTLELGDSALYLCANRDSNTGELFFGEGSRLTVL.

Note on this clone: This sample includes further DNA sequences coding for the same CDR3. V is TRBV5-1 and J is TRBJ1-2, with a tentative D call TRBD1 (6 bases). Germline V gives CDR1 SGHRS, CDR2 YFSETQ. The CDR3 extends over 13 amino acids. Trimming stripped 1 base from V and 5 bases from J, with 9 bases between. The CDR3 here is CASSLNRDYGYTF. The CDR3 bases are TGCGCCAGCAGCTTGAACAGGGATTATGGCTACACCTTC.

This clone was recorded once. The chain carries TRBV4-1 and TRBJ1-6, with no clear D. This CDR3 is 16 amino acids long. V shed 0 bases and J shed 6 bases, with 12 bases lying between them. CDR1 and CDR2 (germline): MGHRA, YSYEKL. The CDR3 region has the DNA TGCGCCAGCAGCCAAGATGCCGGGAGCCGTAATTCACCCCTCCACTTT. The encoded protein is CASSQDAGSRNSPLHF.

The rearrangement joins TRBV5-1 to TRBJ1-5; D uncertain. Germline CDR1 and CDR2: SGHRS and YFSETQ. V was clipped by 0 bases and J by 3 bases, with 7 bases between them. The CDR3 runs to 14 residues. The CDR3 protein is CASSLGLDNQPQHF. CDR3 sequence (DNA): TGCGCCAGCAGCTTGGGACTGGACAATCAGCCCCAGCATTTT.

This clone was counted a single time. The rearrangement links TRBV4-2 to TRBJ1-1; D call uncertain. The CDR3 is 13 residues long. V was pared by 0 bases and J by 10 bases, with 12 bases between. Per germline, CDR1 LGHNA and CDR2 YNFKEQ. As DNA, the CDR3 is TGTGCCAGCAGCCAAGATCGAGGAGCCCGAGCTTTCTTT. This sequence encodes CASSQDRGARAFF.

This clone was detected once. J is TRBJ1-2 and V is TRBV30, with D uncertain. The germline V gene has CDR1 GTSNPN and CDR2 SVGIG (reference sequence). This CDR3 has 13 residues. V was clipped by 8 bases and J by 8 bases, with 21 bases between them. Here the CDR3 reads CAVHPSGSRGYTF. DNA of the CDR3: TGTGCCGTCCACCCCTCGGGGTCTCGAGGCTACACCTTC.

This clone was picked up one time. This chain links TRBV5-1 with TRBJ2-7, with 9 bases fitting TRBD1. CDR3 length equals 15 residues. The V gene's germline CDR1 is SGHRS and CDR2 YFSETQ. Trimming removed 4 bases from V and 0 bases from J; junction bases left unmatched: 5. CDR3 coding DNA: TGCGCCAGCAGCCCGGTGACAGGGGGCTCCTACGAGCAGTACTTC. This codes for CASSPVTGGSYEQYF.